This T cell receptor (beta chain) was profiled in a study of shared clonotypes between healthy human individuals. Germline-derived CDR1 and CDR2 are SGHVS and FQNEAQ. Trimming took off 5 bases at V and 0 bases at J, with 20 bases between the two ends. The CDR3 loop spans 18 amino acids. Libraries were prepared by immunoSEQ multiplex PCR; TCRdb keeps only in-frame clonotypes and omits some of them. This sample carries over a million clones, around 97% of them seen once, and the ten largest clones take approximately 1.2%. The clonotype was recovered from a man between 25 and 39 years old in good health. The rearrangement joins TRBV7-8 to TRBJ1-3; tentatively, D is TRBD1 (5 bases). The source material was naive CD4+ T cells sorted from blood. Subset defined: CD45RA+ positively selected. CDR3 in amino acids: CASSHSPPGASSGNTIYF. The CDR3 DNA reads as TGTGCCAGCAGCCACTCCCCTCCCGGGGCCTCCTCTGGAAACACCATATATTTT.